Detailed here is one TCR beta chain. Its antigen remains unidentified. Per-base qualities were not stored, and no clone one base away is much larger. These data are taken from a study of blood T cell repertoires in COVID-19 (TCRdb year 2020). Study-level background: Samples covering the acute and convalescent phases of COVID-19 were provided by collaborators in the United States, Italy and Spain. The prospective study material was composed of cDNA or gDNA derived from T cells, B-cell-depleted T cells, or PBMCs. Deeply sampled blood TCRbeta repertoires from subjects exposed to, actively infected with, or recovered from COVID-19 were included in the dataset. The repertoires were released in a freely available public database meant as a resource for research on the immune response to SARS-CoV-2. Samples were obtained from the ongoing ImmuneRACE study (first 160 participants) and from 950 to 1,500 subjects provided by 6 global collaborators. The sample metadata nearly always contained a de-identified subject ID, COVID-19 status, age in years and sex. Where available, HLA class I and class II types were taken from metadata supplied by the sample provider and were not determined by assay-based typing.

The CDR3 numbers 16 residues from cysteine through phenylalanine. The entry retains the CDR3 DNA only, 48 bases that are in frame from base 1. The junction carries 12 bases between V and J, which are trimmed by 3 bases and 0 bases respectively. The germline V gene sets CDR1 to MNHEY and CDR2 to SVGAGI. The paper's findings and limits, for the study overall: The amount of clinical and demographic metadata varied by source and participant and was provided uncurated.

The collaborating institutions used their own protocols to collect whole blood in K2EDTA tubes. For TCRbeta analysis, collaborators shipped samples in one of three forms: frozen whole blood, isolated PBMCs, or DNA extracted from either of those sample types. TCRbeta CDR3 regions were amplified from genomic DNA by means of the immunoSEQ Assay, a bias-controlled multiplex PCR. The study's own analysis went as follows. The number of nucleated cells in each sample was estimated from the amplification of reference gene primers within the assay. Sequence reads were collapsed and filtered to measure the absolute abundance of every unique TCRbeta CDR3 rearrangement. For each sample, productive Simpson clonality was calculated as the square root of Simpson's diversity index over productive rearrangements. The table comes from immuneACCESS by way of TCRdb, which keeps in-frame sequences with V and J called. Part of the clones is missing from these tables; in studies checked, under half for an unresolved V gene and the rest for unknown reasons. That table is the source of V, J and clone size, and D and trimming were worked out from the DNA. This sample comprises 80,000 to 100,000 clones, 86% of them detected only once. Of the sample, roughly a sixth is held by the ten largest clones.

Material for sequencing was peripheral blood. In this chain, TRBV6-5 is recombined with TRBJ1-3; the D gene is not confidently resolved. The TCR originated in an elderly woman with acute or convalescent COVID-19. The CDR3 has the sequence CASSYFRSSSGNTIYF. At the DNA level, the sequence is TGTGCCAGCAGTTATTTCAGGTCGAGCTCTGGAAACACCATATATTTT.